Listed below are T cell receptor beta chains from one sample, sequenced in a study of cytomegalovirus exposure and HLA in healthy donors. The protocol was immunoSEQ multiplex PCR, while the TCRdb copy is restricted to in-frame clones and leaves out a portion. In the table there are 95,000 to 150,000 clones, more than 75% of which are singletons. The specimen sequenced was PBMCs. These receptors came from a man in his forties in good health and CMV-seronegative. Each CDR3 is given with its conserved first and last residue. For some rows the clone size is stated as once, few or many, or as a class when expanded; others skip it.

J gene,clone size,V gene,CDR3 protein
TRBJ1-4,NA,TRBV7-8,CASSLVAGGMSNEKLFF
TRBJ2-1,NA,TRBV7-9,CASSSGAKIRGNEQFF
TRBJ1-2,NA,TRBV29-1,CSVVPGYTF
TRBJ2-3,NA,TRBV5-1,CASSQAPGGGATDTQYF
TRBJ1-6,NA,TRBV10-3,CAISDPGQAPGNSPLHF
TRBJ1-1,NA,TRBV4-1,CASSQDQQRYTEAFF
TRBJ1-6,few,TRBV5-6,CASSLTGANSSPLHF
TRBJ1-1,NA,TRBV7-9,CASSTNTEAFF
TRBJ1-2,NA,TRBV27,CASSLWTGTGIYGYTF
TRBJ2-7,NA,TRBV15,CATSTTGGHEQYF
TRBJ2-2,NA,TRBV7-9,CASSSPFPSGELFF
TRBJ1-2,few,TRBV11-1,CASSFGGSSGYTF
TRBJ2-1,NA,TRBV6-1,CASRTRHIYNEQFF
TRBJ1-1,NA,TRBV7-9,CASSRQEGISWTEAFF
TRBJ2-4,NA,TRBV11-3,CASSVRGQNIQYF
TRBJ1-1,NA,TRBV5-1,CASSLRSGNTEAFF
TRBJ2-1,NA,TRBV6-5,CASGAVSYNEQFF
TRBJ2-3,NA,TRBV11-1,CASSDGLVRDTQYF
TRBJ1-1,NA,TRBV7-9,CASSSAGTRAFF
TRBJ1-4,NA,TRBV9,CASSASRSTNEKLFF
TRBJ2-7,NA,TRBV28,CASSAPGGSYEQYF
TRBJ2-3,NA,TRBV7-9,CASSFRGVGLAGTDTQYF
TRBJ2-2,NA,TRBV5-4,CASSYGGGQGANTGELFF
NA,NA,TRBV28,CASGDRGFPLYEQYF
TRBJ2-1,NA,TRBV5-4,CASSLASGLVYNEQFF
TRBJ1-5,NA,TRBV19,CASSVLAQPQHF
TRBJ2-1,NA,TRBV11-1,CASSYRGNYNEQFF
TRBJ2-7,NA,TRBV5-4,CASSSTSTSGEQYF
NA,once,TRBV5-4,CASSPGGVFGEQYF
TRBJ2-7,NA,TRBV11-1,CASRHDSQRVYEQYF